This T cell receptor beta chain is drawn from a study of shared clonotypes between healthy human individuals. The naive CD8 fraction comprised CD45RO-negative cells positively selected for CCR7 and excluded terminally differentiated effector memory CD45RA+ cells. Regarding this clone: The antigen is not known.

V shed 0 bases and J 3 bases; nucleotides not matched to a gene: 4. Looked up from germline, CDR1 is LGHNA and CDR2 is YSLEER. The CDR3 extends over 17 amino acids. Authors' analysis steps: Junction-only sequences produced by ImmunoSEQ had no quality scores, so filtering differed. Profiling relied on immunoSEQ multiplex PCR, and the TCRdb table lists in-frame clones only, not all of them. D and trimming come from the DNA, and the V and J calls and clone size come from that table. The table records approximately 810,000 clones, around 92% of them present only once. The study, taken as a whole, reports: Sequencing depth was a factor that was expected to affect clonotype sharing among donors.

J is TRBJ2-3 and V is TRBV4-3; 12 bases agree with TRBD2. The receptor's source is a man aged 25-45 years in good health. Sequencing was carried out using naive CD8+ T cells sorted from blood. CDR3 sequence (DNA): TGCGCCAGCAGCCAAGATTTGACTAGCGGGAGAACAGATACGCAGTATTTT. This sequence encodes CASSQDLTSGRTDTQYF.